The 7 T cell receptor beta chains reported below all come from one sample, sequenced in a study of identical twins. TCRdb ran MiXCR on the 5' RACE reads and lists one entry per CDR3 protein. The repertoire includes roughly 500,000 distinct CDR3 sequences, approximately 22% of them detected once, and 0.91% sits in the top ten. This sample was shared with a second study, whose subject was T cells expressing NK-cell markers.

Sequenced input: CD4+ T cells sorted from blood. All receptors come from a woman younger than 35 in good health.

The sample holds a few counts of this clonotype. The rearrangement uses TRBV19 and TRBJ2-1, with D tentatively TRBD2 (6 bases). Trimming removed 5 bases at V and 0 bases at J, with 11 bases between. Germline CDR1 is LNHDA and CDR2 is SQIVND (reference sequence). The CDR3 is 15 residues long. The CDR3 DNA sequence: TGTGCCAGTAGTGGGCGGGGAACCTCCTACAATGAGCAGTTCTTC. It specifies CASSGRGTSYNEQFF.

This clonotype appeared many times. The CDR3 spells CASSSTGGETQYF. The CDR3, as DNA: TGTGCCAGCAGCTCGACAGGGGGAGAGACCCAGTACTTC. The chain combines TRBV7-2 with TRBJ2-5; 9 positions agree with TRBD1. The CDR3 has 13 residues. Germline loops: CDR1 SGHTA, CDR2 FQGNSA. The V segment lost 4 bases and the J segment 4 bases; nucleotides outside the gene matches: 1.

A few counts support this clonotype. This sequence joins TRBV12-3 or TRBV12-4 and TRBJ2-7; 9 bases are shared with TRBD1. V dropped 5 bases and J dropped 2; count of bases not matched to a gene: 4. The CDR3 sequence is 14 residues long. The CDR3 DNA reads TGTGCCAGCAGTCTACAGGGGGCCACCTACGAGCAGTACTTC. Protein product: CASSLQGATYEQYF.

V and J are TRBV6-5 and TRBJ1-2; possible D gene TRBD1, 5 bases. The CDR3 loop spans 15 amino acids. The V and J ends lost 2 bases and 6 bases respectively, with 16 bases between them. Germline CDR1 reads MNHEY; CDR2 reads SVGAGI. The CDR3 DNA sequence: TGTGCCAGCAGTTACCGGCCAGGGACCGAAGATGGCTACACCTTC. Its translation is CASSYRPGTEDGYTF.

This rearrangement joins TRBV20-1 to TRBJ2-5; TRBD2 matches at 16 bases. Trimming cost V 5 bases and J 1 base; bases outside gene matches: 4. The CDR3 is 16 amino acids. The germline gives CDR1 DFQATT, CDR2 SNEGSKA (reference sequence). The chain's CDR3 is CSASGLAGGPQETQYF. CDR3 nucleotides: TGCAGTGCTTCGGGACTAGCGGGGGGGCCCCAAGAGACCCAGTACTTC.

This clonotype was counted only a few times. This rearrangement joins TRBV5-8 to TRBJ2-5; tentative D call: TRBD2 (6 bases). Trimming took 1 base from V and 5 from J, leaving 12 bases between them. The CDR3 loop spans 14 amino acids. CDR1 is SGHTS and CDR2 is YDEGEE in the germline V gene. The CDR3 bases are TGTGCCAGCAGCTTGAGTGGGGGGTCCGAGACCCAGTACTTC. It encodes CASSLSGGSETQYF.

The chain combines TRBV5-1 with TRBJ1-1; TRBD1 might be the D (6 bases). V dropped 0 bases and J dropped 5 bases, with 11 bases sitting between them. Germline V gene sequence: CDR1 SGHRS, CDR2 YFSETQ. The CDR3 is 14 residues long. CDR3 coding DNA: TGCGCCAGCAGCTTGGCCCAGGGGAGAACTGAAGCTTTCTTT. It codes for CASSLAQGRTEAFF.